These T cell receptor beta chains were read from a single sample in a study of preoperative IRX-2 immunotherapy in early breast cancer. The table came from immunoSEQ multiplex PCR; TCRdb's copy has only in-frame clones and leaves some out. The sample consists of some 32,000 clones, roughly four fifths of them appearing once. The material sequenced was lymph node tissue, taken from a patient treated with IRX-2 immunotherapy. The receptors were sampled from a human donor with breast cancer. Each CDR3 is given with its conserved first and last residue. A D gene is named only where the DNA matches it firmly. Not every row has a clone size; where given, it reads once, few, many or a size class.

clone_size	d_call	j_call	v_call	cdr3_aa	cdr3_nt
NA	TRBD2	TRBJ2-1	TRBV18	CASSPPTGRPSSYNEQFF	TGTGCCAGCTCACCACCAACCGGGAGGCCTTCCTCCTACAATGAGCAGTTCTTC
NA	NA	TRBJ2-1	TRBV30	CAWSPRQGYEQFF	TGTGCCTGGAGTCCTCGTCAGGGCTATGAGCAGTTCTTC
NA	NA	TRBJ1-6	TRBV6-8	CASSPSEGSPLHF	TGTGCCAGCAGCCCAAGTGAGGGATCGCCCCTCCACTTT
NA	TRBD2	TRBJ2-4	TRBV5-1	CASRIGLAGGNIQYF	TGCGCCAGCAGGATCGGGCTAGCGGGTGGCAACATTCAGTACTTC
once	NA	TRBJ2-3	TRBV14	CASSLRQGFTDTQYF	TGTGCCAGCAGCCTCAGACAAGGCTTCACAGATACGCAGTATTTT
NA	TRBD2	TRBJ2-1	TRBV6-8	CAISTSGIYNEQFF	TGTGCCATCAGCACTAGCGGAATATACAATGAGCAGTTCTTC
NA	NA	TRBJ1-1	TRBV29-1	CSVNPREPEAFF	TGCAGCGTGAATCCCAGGGAACCTGAAGCTTTCTTT
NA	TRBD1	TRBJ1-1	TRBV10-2	CASSETTGAENTEAFF	TGCGCCAGCAGTGAGACGACAGGGGCGGAGAACACTGAAGCTTTCTTT
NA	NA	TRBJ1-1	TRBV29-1	CSVGRNLLTEAFF	TGCAGCGTTGGGAGGAACCTTTTAACTGAAGCTTTCTTT
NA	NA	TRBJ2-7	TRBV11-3	CASRPKGSSDRDWIEQYF	TGTGCCAGCAGACCAAAGGGCTCATCGGACCGGGATTGGATCGAGCAGTACTTC
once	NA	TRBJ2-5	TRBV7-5	CASSLIQGEETQYF	TGTGCCAGCAGCTTAATTCAGGGGGAGGAGACCCAGTACTTC
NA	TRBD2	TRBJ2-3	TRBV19	CASSISLAGADTQYF	TGTGCCAGTAGTATTAGTCTAGCGGGAGCTGATACGCAGTATTTT
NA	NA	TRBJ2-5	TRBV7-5	CASSLRALGETQYF	TGTGCCAGCAGCTTACGAGCTTTGGGGGAGACCCAGTACTTC
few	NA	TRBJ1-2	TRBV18	CASSPGEYYGYTF	TGTGCCAGCTCACCAGGGGAGTACTATGGCTACACCTTC
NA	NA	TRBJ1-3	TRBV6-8	CASSYWETRDTIYF	TGTGCCAGCAGTTATTGGGAAACCAGAGACACCATATATTTT
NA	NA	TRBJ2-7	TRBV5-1	CASSLSGGTSYEQYF	TGCGCCAGCAGCTTATCAGGGGGGACTTCCTACGAGCAGTACTTC
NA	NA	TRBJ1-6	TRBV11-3	CASSLVRSSYNSPLHF	TGTGCCAGCAGCTTAGTGCGCAGCTCCTATAATTCACCCCTCCACTTT
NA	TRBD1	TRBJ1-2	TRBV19	CASSVTGVYGYTF	TGTGCCAGTAGTGTGACAGGGGTCTATGGCTACACCTTC
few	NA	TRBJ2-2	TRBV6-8	CASSYINTGELFF	TGTGCCAGCAGTTACATCAACACCGGGGAGCTGTTTTTT